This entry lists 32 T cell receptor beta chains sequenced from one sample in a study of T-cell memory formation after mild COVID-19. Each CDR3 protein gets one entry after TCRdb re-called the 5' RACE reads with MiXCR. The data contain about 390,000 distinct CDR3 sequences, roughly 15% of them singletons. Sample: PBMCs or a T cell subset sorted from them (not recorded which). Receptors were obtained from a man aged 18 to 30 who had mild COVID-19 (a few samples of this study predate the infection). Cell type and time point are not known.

The CDR3 coding sequence is TGTGCCAGCAGCTTAACGTTATGGACAGATGGAAACACCATATATTTT. It is translated as CASSLTLWTDGNTIYF. The chain has TRBV7-9 and TRBJ1-3, with TRBD1 as a possible D gene (6 bases). This CDR3 is 16 amino acids long. Germline CDR1 reads SEHNR; CDR2 reads FQNEAQ (reference sequence). The V end lost 2 bases, the J end lost 3 bases, and 14 bases lay between the germline ends.

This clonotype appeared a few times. CDR3 sequence reads: CASRWGWGDRQETQYF. The DNA of the CDR3 is TGTGCCAGCAGATGGGGATGGGGGGATCGGCAAGAGACCCAGTACTTC. The chain couples TRBV12-3 or TRBV12-4 to TRBJ2-5, with a tentative D call TRBD2 (6 bases). V was cut by 6 bases and J by 2 bases, with 19 bases left in between. CDR3 length equals 16 residues.

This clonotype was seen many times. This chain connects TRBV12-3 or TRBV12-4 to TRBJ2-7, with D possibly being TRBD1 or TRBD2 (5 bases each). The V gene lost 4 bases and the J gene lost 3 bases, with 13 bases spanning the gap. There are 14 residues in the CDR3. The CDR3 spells CASSSGTGFYEQYF. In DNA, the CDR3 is TGTGCCAGCAGTTCAGGGACCGGGTTCTACGAGCAGTACTTC.

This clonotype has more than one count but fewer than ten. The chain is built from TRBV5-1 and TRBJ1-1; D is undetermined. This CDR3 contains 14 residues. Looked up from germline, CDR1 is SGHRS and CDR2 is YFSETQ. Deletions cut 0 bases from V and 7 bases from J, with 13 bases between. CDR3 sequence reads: CASSLGTRDVEAFF. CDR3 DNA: TGCGCCAGCAGCTTGGGAACCAGAGATGTTGAAGCTTTCTTT.

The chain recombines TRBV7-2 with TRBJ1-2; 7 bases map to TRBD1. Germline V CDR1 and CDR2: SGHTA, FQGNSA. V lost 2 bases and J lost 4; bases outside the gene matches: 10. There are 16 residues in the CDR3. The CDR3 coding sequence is TGTGCCAGCAGCTTACTAAGACAGGGAGCTAGCTATGGCTACACCTTC. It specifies CASSLLRQGASYGYTF. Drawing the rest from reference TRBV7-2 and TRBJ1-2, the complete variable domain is GAGVSQSPSNKVTEKGKDVELRCDPISGHTALYWYRQSLGQGLEFLIYFQGNSAPDKSGLPSDRFSAERTGGSVSTLTIQRTQQEDSAVYLCASSLLRQGASYGYTFGSGTRLTVV.

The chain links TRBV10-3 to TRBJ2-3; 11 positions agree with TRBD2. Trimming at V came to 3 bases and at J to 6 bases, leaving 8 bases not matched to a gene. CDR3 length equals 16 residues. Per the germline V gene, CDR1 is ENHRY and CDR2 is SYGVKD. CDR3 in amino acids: CAISDSVAGGPDTQYF. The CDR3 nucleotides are TGTGCCATCAGTGATTCAGTAGCGGGGGGGCCGGATACGCAGTATTTT.

CDR3 sequence (DNA): TGCGCCAGCAGCCATCCCATGGAGGATACGCAGTATTTT. Its translation: CASSHPMEDTQYF. The chain recombines TRBV4-1 with TRBJ2-3; D not resolved. CDR3 length: 13 residues. CDR1 MGHRA and CDR2 YSYEKL come from the germline V gene. V was cut by 3 bases and J by 6 bases, with 10 bases left in between.

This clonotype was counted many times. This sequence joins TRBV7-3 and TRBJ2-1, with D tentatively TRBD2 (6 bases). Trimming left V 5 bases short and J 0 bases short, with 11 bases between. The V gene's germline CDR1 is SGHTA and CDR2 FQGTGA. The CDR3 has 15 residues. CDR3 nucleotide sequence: TGTGCCAGCAGCCGGGACTCCAGCTCCTACAATGAGCAGTTCTTC. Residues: CASSRDSSSYNEQFF.

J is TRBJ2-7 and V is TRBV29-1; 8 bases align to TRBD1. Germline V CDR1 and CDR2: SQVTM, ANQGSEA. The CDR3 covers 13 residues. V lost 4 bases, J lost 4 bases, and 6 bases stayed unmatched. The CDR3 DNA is TGCAGCGTTGCGGAGGGACAGGTATACGAGCAGTACTTC. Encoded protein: CSVAEGQVYEQYF.

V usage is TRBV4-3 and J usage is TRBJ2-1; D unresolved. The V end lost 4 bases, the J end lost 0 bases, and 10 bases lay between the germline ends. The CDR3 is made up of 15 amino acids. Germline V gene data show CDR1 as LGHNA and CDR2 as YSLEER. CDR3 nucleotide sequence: TGCGCCAGCAGCCCGGAGAGGAGCTCCTACAATGAGCAGTTCTTC. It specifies CASSPERSSYNEQFF.

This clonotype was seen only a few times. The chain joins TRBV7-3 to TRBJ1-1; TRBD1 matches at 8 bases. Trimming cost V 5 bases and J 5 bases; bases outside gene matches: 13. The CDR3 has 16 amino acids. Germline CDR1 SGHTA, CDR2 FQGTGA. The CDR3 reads CASSRSPTGGFTEAFF. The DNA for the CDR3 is TGTGCCAGCAGCCGATCACCAACAGGGGGTTTTACTGAAGCTTTCTTT. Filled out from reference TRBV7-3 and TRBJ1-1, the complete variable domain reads GAGVSQTPSNKVTEKGKYVELRCDPISGHTALYWYRQSLGQGPEFLIYFQGTGAADDSGLPNDRFFAVRPEGSVSTLKIQRTERGDSAVYLCASSRSPTGGFTEAFFGQGTRLTVV.

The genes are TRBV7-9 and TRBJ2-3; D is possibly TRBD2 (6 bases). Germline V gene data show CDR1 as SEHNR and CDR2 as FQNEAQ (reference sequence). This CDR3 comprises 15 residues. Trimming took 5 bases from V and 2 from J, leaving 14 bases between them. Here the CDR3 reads CASSLRDFATDTQYF. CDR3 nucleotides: TGTGCCAGCAGCCTCCGGGACTTTGCCACAGATACGCAGTATTTT.

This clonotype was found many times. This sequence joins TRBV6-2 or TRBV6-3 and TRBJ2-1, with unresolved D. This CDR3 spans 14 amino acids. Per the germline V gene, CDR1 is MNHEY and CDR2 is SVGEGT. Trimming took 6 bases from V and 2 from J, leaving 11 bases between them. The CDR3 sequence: CASSQDSPYNEQFF. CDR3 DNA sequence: TGTGCCAGCAGCCAAGACTCCCCCTACAATGAGCAGTTCTTC.

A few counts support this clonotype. The CDR3 coding sequence is TGTGCCAGCTTGGGTTCTGGAAACACCATATATTTT. It codes for CASLGSGNTIYF. The chain is built from TRBV25-1 and TRBJ1-3; D uncertain. Germline V gene lookup returns CDR1 MGHDK and CDR2 SYGVNS. The CDR3 covers 12 residues. Trimming left V 8 bases short and J 1 base short, with 6 bases between.

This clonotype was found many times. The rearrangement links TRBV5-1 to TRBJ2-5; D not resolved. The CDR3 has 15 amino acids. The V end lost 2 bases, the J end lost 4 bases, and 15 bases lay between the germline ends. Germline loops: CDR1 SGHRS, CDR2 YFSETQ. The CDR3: CASSFSALNGETQYF. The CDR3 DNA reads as TGCGCCAGCAGCTTTTCAGCACTCAACGGAGAGACCCAGTACTTC.

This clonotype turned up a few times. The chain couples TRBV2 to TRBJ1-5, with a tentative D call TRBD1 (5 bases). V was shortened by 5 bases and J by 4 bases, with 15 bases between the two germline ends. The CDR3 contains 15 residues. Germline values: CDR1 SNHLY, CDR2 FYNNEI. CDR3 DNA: TGTGCCAGCAGTTTAGGAGGGGTCGAAAATCAGCCCCAGCATTTT. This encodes CASSLGGVENQPQHF.

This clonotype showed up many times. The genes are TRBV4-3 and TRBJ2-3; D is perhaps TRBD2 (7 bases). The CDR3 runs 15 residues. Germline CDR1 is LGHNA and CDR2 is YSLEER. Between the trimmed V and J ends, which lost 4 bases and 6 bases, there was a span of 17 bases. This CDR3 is CASSRGGGALDTQYF. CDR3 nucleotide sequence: TGCGCCAGCAGCCGGGGGGGCGGGGCGCTGGATACGCAGTATTTT.

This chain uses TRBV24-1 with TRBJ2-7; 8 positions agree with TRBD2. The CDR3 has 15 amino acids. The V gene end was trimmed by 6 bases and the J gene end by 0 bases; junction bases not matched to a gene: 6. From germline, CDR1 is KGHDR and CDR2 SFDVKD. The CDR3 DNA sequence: TGTGCCACCAGTCGTGGAAGCGGGGGCTCCTACGAGCAGTACTTC. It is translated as CATSRGSGGSYEQYF.

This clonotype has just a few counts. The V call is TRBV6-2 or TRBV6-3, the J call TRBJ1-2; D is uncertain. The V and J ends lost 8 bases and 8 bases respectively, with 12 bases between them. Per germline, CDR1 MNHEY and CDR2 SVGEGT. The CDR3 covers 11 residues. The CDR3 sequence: CASASIWGYTF. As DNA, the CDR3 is TGTGCCAGCGCCAGCATTTGGGGCTACACCTTC.

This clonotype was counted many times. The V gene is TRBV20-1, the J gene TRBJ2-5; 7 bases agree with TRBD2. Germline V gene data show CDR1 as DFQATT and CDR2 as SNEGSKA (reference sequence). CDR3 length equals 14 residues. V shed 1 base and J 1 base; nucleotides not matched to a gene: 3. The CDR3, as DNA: TGCAGTGCTAGAGCGGGGGGTGTCCAAGAGACCCAGTACTTC. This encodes CSARAGGVQETQYF.

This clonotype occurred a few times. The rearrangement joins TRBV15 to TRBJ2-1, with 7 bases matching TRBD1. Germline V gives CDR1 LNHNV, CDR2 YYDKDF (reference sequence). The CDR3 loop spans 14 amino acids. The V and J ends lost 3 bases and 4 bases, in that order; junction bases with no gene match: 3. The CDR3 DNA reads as TGTGCCACCAGCAGTGACAGGGAATACAATGAGCAGTTCTTC. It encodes CATSSDREYNEQFF.

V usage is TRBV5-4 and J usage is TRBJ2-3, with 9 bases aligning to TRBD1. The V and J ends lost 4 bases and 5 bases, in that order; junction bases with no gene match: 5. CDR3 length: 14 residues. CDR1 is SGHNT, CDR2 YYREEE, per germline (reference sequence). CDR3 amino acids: CASSRDRVGDTQYF. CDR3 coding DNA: TGTGCCAGCAGCAGGGACAGGGTTGGAGATACGCAGTATTTT.

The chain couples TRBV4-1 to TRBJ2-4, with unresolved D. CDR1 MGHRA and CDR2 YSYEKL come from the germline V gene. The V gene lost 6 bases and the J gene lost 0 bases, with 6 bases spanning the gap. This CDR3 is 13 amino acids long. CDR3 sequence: CASSRPAKNIQYF. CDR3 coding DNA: TGCGCCAGCAGTAGGCCAGCCAAAAACATTCAGTACTTC.

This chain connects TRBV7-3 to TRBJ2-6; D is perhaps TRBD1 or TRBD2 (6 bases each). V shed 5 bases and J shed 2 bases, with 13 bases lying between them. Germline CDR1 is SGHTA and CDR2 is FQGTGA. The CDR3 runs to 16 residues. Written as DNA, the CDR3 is TGTGCCAGCAGCGTTCTGGGGGGCGCTGGGGCCAACGTCCTGACTTTC. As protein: CASSVLGGAGANVLTF.

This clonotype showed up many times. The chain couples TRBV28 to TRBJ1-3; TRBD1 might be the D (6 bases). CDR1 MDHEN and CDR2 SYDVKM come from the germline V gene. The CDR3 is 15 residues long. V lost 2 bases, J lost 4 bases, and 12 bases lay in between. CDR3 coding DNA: TGTGCCAGCAGTTTAGGGGGCGCCTCGGGAAACACCATATATTTT. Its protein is CASSLGGASGNTIYF.

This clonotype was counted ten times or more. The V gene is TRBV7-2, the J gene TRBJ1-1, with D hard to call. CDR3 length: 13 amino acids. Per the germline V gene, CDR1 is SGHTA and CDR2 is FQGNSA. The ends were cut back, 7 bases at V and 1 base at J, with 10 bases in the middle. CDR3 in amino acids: CASTPQQNTEAFF. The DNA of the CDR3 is TGTGCCAGCACCCCCCAACAGAACACTGAAGCTTTCTTT.

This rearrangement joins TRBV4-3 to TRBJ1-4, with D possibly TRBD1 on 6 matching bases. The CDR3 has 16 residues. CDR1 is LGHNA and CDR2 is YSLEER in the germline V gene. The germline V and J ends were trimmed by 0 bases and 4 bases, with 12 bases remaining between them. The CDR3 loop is CASSQDRGGRNEKLFF. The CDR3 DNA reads TGCGCCAGCAGCCAAGATCGGGGGGGCCGTAATGAAAAACTGTTTTTT.

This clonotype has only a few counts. The CDR3 loop reads CASSPDRNNNEQFF. The CDR3 DNA sequence: TGTGCCAGCAGTCCGGACAGAAATAACAATGAGCAGTTCTTC. This chain uses TRBV2 with TRBJ2-1; possibly TRBD1 for D (6 bases). Germline V gene data show CDR1 as SNHLY and CDR2 as FYNNEI. V gave up 5 bases and J gave up 5 bases, with 13 bases separating them. The CDR3 has 14 residues.

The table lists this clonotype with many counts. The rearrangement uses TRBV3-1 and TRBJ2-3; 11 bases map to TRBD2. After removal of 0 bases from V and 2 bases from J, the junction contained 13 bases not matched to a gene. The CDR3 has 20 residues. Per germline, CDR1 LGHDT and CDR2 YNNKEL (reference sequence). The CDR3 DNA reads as TGTGCCAGCAGCCAAGAGGTGGGGCTAGCGGGGGGCTTTTCCACAGATACGCAGTATTTT. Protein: CASSQEVGLAGGFSTDTQYF.

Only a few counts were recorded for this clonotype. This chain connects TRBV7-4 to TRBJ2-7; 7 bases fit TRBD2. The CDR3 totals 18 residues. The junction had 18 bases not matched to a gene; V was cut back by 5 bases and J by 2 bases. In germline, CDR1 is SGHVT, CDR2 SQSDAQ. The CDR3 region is CASSPNPLGTGRAYEQYF. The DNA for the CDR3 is TGTGCCAGCAGCCCTAACCCCCTCGGGACTGGGAGGGCCTACGAGCAGTACTTC.

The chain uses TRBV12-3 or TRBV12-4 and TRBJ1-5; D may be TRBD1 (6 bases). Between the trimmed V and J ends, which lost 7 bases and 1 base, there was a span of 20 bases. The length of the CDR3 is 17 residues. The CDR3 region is CASTPRGGLESNQPQHF. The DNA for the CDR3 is TGTGCCAGCACCCCAAGGGGGGGACTTGAGAGCAATCAGCCCCAGCATTTT.

The CDR3 protein is CASSEARGGIEKLFF. The CDR3 coding sequence is TGTGCCAGCAGTGAAGCGCGAGGGGGTATAGAAAAACTGTTTTTT. The V gene is TRBV6-1, the J gene TRBJ1-4, with a possible D match to TRBD1 (6 bases). The germline V gene encodes CDR1 MNHNS and CDR2 SASEGT. This CDR3 is built from 15 residues. Trimming shortened V by 0 bases and J by 8 bases, and 13 bases separated the two germline ends.